This TCR beta chain was profiled in a study of response to subunit inactivated influenza vaccine. Study-wide findings and caveats: The authors suggested that every seasonal influenza vaccination recruits few new T cells.

In regard to this clonotype: No antigen is known for it.

Using its own MiXCR run on the RT-PCR reads, TCRdb lists one record per CDR3 protein. In the table there are 250,000 to 350,000 distinct CDR3 sequences, 20% to 25% of which are singletons. This sequence originates from a man aged 50-75 years who received an inactivated influenza vaccine. Here the sequenced sample was PBMCs from blood, taken 21 months after vaccination.

The CDR3 loop is CASSLVTGNPTTSEYF. CDR3 DNA: TGTGCCAGCAGTTTGGTTACAGGGAACCCCACTACGAGCGAGTACTTC. The J gene is TRBJ2-7, the V gene TRBV28; TRBD1 is a possible D gene (6 bases). Per the germline V gene, CDR1 is MDHEN and CDR2 is SYDVKM. V was clipped by 3 bases and J by 11 bases, with 26 bases between them. This CDR3 is 16 amino acids long.